Below, 25 T cell receptor beta chains from the same sample are listed, as sequenced in a study of human T cells and chemical hapten exposure. TCRdb re-derived calls from the RACE reads in MiXCR, one entry per CDR3 protein. The repertoire holds tens of thousands of distinct CDR3 sequences, with approximately 8.2% as singletons. Time point given: healthy volunteer bleed at 2 weeks. From whole blood left unfractionated, total RNA was extracted. Input material: whole blood. All receptors derive from a female donor in good health. Some clones in this sample may be carry-over from other donors' samples.

Ten or more counts support this clonotype. The rearrangement links TRBV7-8 to TRBJ2-7; D remains ambiguous. Germline V gene lookup returns CDR1 SGHVS and CDR2 FQNEAQ. This CDR3 is 11 amino acids long. Trimming took 5 bases from V and 11 from J, leaving 13 bases between them. The CDR3 DNA reads as TGTGCCAGCAGCCCAGATGGGGTGGAGTACTTC. This translates into CASSPDGVEYF.

The CDR3 bases are TGTGCCAGCAGTGCTACCGGGACGGGGCGGGAGACCCAGTACTTC. The encoded protein is CASSATGTGRETQYF. The rearrangement links TRBV25-1 to TRBJ2-5; TRBD1 or TRBD2 may be the D gene (5 bases each). Deletions cut 4 bases from V and 5 bases from J, with 17 bases between. Germline CDR1 and CDR2: MGHDK and SYGVNS. The CDR3 contains 15 residues.

The V call is TRBV11-2, the J call TRBJ2-7; tentatively, D is TRBD2 (6 bases). CDR3 length: 17 amino acids. Looked up from germline, CDR1 is SGHAT and CDR2 is FQNNGV. V lost 0 bases to trimming and J lost 3 bases, with 18 bases between them. In nucleotides, the CDR3 is TGTGCCAGCAGCTTAGAATTCCAGGCGGGACCCCACTACGAGCAGTACTTC. Residues: CASSLEFQAGPHYEQYF.

CDR3 residues: CASSLTGGSATNEKLFF. The CDR3 DNA is TGTGCCAGCAGCTTGACAGGGGGCAGCGCAACTAATGAAAAACTGTTTTTT. This rearrangement joins TRBV7-9 to TRBJ1-4; 10 nucleotides match TRBD1. The CDR3 extends over 17 amino acids. Germline-derived CDR1 and CDR2 are SEHNR and FQNEAQ (reference sequence). Trimming removed 3 bases from V and 0 bases from J; junction bases left unmatched: 4.

The chain has TRBV19 and TRBJ2-6, with TRBD1 matching 7 bases. The CDR3 length is 17 residues. V lost 3 bases to trimming and J lost 0 bases; unmatched junction nucleotides: 5. In germline, CDR1 is LNHDA, CDR2 SQIVND (reference sequence). The CDR3: CASSMGQRFSGANVLTF. The DNA of the CDR3 is TGTGCCAGTAGTATGGGACAGAGGTTCTCTGGGGCCAACGTCCTGACTTTC.

In this sample, this clonotype turned up many times. As DNA, the CDR3 is TGCAGCGTTCGGGACAACGCAGATACGCAGTATTTT. It is translated as CSVRDNADTQYF. V gene TRBV29-1 combines with J gene TRBJ2-3; perhaps TRBD1 as D (6 bases). The CDR3 sequence is 12 residues long. V lost 5 bases, J lost 4 bases, and 10 bases lay in between. Germline V gives CDR1 SQVTM, CDR2 ANQGSEA.

This chain connects TRBV19 to TRBJ2-2; 12 bases match TRBD1. With V trimmed by 8 bases and J by 7 bases, 5 bases remained unmatched. The CDR3 runs 14 residues. CDR1 and CDR2 (germline): LNHDA, SQIVND (reference sequence). CDR3 residues: CASSGTGGFGELFF. In DNA form, the CDR3 reads TGTGCCAGTTCCGGGACAGGGGGCTTCGGGGAGCTGTTTTTT.

At least ten counts were recorded for this clonotype. The chain has TRBV29-1 and TRBJ2-1; the D gene is possibly TRBD1 (6 bases). The germline CDR1 and CDR2 sequences are SQVTM and ANQGSEA. CDR3 size: 13 residues. The V and J ends lost 7 bases and 7 bases respectively, with 17 bases between them. CDR3 nucleotide sequence: TGCAGCGCCGGGTCAGGGGTGAGGAATGAGCAGTTCTTC. Its translation is CSAGSGVRNEQFF.

The sample holds a few counts of this clonotype. V and J are TRBV20-1 and TRBJ2-7; TRBD1 agrees at 9 bases. V shed 0 bases and J 5 bases; nucleotides not matched to a gene: 5. Germline-derived CDR1 and CDR2 are DFQATT and SNEGSKA (reference sequence). This CDR3 contains 14 residues. The DNA for the CDR3 is TGCAGTGCTAGAGATCAGGACAGGGGCAACGAGCAGTACTTC. It is translated as CSARDQDRGNEQYF.

This clonotype has just a few counts. This rearrangement joins TRBV7-2 to TRBJ2-3, with D possibly matching TRBD1 (7 bases). V lost 7 bases, J lost 8 bases, and 19 bases lay in between. The germline V gene has CDR1 SGHTA and CDR2 FQGNSA. This CDR3 is 14 amino acids long. The CDR3 sequence is CASTNQGGEGTQYF. The CDR3 bases are TGTGCCAGCACAAATCAGGGGGGAGAAGGTACGCAGTATTTT.

This clonotype was counted ten times or more. The chain couples TRBV25-1 to TRBJ1-5; no clear D. Germline-derived CDR1 and CDR2 are MGHDK and SYGVNS. Trimming pared 1 base from V and 0 bases from J, leaving 7 bases between. The CDR3 contains 15 residues. The CDR3 sequence: CASSELGNSNQPQHF. DNA for the CDR3: TGTGCCAGCAGTGAATTGGGGAATAGCAATCAGCCCCAGCATTTT.

J is TRBJ1-5 and V is TRBV30; no definite D call. CDR1 is GTSNPN and CDR2 is SVGIG in the germline V gene (reference sequence). V was clipped by 2 bases and J by 6 bases, with 11 bases between them. The CDR3 is made up of 13 amino acids. The CDR3 loop is CAWSPLDRQPQHF. The CDR3 DNA sequence: TGTGCCTGGAGTCCCCTCGACCGTCAGCCCCAGCATTTT.

In its sample, this clonotype was seen a few times. V usage is TRBV5-4 and J usage is TRBJ2-1; D is unresolved. CDR1 and CDR2 from the germline V gene are SGHNT and YYREEE (reference sequence). The CDR3 spans 12 residues. V dropped 1 base and J dropped 5 bases, with 4 bases sitting between them. CDR3 coding DNA: TGTGCCAGCAGCTTGCTGAACAATGAGCAGTTCTTC. Its translation is CASSLLNNEQFF.

In the case of this clonotype: The CDR3 carries no conserved terminal phenylalanine or tryptophan, so it likely arises from a read error. V gene TRBV7-6 combines with J gene TRBJ2-7; 7 nucleotides agree with TRBD1. The CDR3 is 13 residues long. In germline, CDR1 is SGHVS, CDR2 FNYEAQ. V shed 5 bases, J shed 3 bases, and the junction held 4 bases outside the gene matches. CDR3 in DNA: TGTGCCAGCAGCCCGAGACAGGGCTACGAGCAGTACTAC. This translates into CASSPRQGYEQYY.

This clonotype was detected only a few times. This sequence joins TRBV29-1 and TRBJ2-1; TRBD2 agrees at 7 bases. Trimming removed 5 bases from V and 0 bases from J; junction bases left unmatched: 4. Germline CDR1 SQVTM, CDR2 ANQGSEA. There are 14 residues in the CDR3. CDR3 residues: CSVPTSDSYNEQFF. CDR3 DNA sequence: TGCAGCGTTCCTACTAGCGACTCCTACAATGAGCAGTTCTTC.

This chain links TRBV12-3 or TRBV12-4 with TRBJ2-7, with D uncertain. The CDR3 has 13 amino acids. V dropped 2 bases and J dropped 6 bases, with 11 bases sitting between them. The CDR3 nucleotides read TGTGCCAGCAGTTTACTGACCGTAGGCGAGCAGTACTTC. It codes for CASSLLTVGEQYF.

On this clonotype: A clone one base away is much larger, so this may be a read error. The chain uses TRBV28 and TRBJ2-7; the match to TRBD1 covers 11 bases. The germline V gene encodes CDR1 MDHEN and CDR2 SYDVKM. The CDR3 is made up of 14 amino acids. The CDR3 sequence: CVSSSGTGGDEQYF. The CDR3 coding sequence is TGTGTCAGCAGTTCCGGGACAGGGGGAGACGAGCAGTACTTC.

This clonotype showed up many times. The V gene is TRBV25-1, the J gene TRBJ2-6, with 8 bases matching TRBD1. V dropped 5 bases and J dropped 2; count of bases not matched to a gene: 14. CDR3 length: 19 residues. The germline V gene has CDR1 MGHDK and CDR2 SYGVNS. The CDR3 region is CASSSRLWAGGAGANVLTF. In nucleotides, the CDR3 is TGTGCCAGCAGTTCCCGGTTATGGGCAGGGGGCGCTGGGGCCAACGTCCTGACTTTC.

The table lists this clonotype with many counts. This chain links TRBV7-8 with TRBJ2-7; possibly TRBD1 for D (5 bases). The CDR3 contains 13 residues. The V end was cut by 5 bases, the J end by 2 bases, with 10 bases between. Germline V gives CDR1 SGHVS, CDR2 FQNEAQ. The DNA for the CDR3 is TGTGCCAGCAGCGTGGACACCACCTACGAGCAGTACTTC. Protein: CASSVDTTYEQYF.

Only a few counts were recorded for this clonotype. The chain has TRBV6-1 and TRBJ1-1; D not resolved. CDR1 is MNHNS, CDR2 SASEGT, per germline. CDR3 size: 13 residues. V was cut by 6 bases and J by 1 base, with 9 bases left in between. The CDR3 loop is CASRSNGNTEAFF. The CDR3 DNA follows: TGTGCCAGCAGATCTAACGGGAACACTGAAGCTTTCTTT.

This clonotype has at least ten counts. The CDR3 is CASSEYGGLNTEAFF. The CDR3 nucleotides read TGTGCCAGCAGTGAATATGGGGGGCTAAACACTGAAGCTTTCTTT. The genes are TRBV25-1 and TRBJ1-1, with D tentatively TRBD1 (6 bases). The CDR3 spans 15 residues. Germline assignment: CDR1 MGHDK and CDR2 SYGVNS. Trimming took off 0 bases at V and 2 bases at J, with 10 bases between the two ends.

This clonotype was detected many times. The chain employs TRBV27 and TRBJ1-5; TRBD1 agrees at 7 bases. Germline lookup yields CDR1 MNHEY and CDR2 SMNVEV (reference sequence). With V trimmed by 2 bases and J by 4 bases, 8 bases remained unmatched. CDR3 length equals 16 residues. The DNA for the CDR3 is TGTGCCAGCAGTTTAAATAAGGGGGCGCGAAATCAGCCCCAGCATTTT. As protein: CASSLNKGARNQPQHF.

The chain recombines TRBV2 with TRBJ2-3, with no clear D. V was pared by 7 bases and J by 6 bases, with 11 bases between. In germline, CDR1 is SNHLY, CDR2 FYNNEI. The CDR3 is 12 amino acids. CDR3: CASTRKVDTQYF. The CDR3 DNA sequence: TGTGCCAGCACCCGAAAGGTGGATACGCAGTATTTT. The whole variable domain, remainder taken from reference TRBV2 and TRBJ2-3, is EPEVTQTPSHQVTQMGQEVILRCVPISNHLYFYWYRQILGQKVEFLVSFYNNEISEKSEIFDDQFSVERPDGSNFTLKIRSTKLEDSAMYFCASTRKVDTQYFGPGTRLTVL.

V and J are TRBV12-3 or TRBV12-4 and TRBJ1-5, with 9 bases that match TRBD1. V shed 5 bases and J 4 bases; nucleotides not matched to a gene: 6. The CDR3 extends over 15 amino acids. CDR3 in amino acids: CASSPDRGANQPQHF. CDR3 nucleotides: TGTGCCAGCAGTCCGGACAGGGGAGCAAATCAGCCCCAGCATTTT.

This clonotype showed up many times. CDR3 sequence reads: CASSFSGNQPQHF. Written as DNA, the CDR3 is TGTGCCAGCAGCTTTTCAGGGAATCAGCCCCAGCATTTT. The gene calls are TRBV11-2 and TRBJ1-5; a weak D match, TRBD1 (5 bases). This CDR3 contains 13 residues. CDR1 and CDR2 from the germline V gene are SGHAT and FQNNGV. Trimming stripped 3 bases from V and 4 bases from J, with 7 bases between. The variable domain in full, with the rest retrieved from reference TRBV11-2 and TRBJ1-5, is EAGVAQSPRYKIIEKRQSVAFWCNPISGHATLYWYQQILGQGPKLLIQFQNNGVVDDSQLPKDRFSAERLKGVDSTLKIQPAKLEDSAVYLCASSFSGNQPQHFGDGTRLSIL.